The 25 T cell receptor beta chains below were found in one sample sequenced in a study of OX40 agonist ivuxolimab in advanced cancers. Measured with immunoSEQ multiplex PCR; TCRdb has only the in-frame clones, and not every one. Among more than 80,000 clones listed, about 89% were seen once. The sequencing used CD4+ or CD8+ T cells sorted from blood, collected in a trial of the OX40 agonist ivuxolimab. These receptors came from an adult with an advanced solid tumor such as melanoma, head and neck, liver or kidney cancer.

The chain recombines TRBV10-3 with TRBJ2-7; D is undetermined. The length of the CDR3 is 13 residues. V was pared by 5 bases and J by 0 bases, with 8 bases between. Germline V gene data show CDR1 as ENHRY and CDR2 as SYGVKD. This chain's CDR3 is CAISFSNSYEQYF. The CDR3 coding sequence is TGTGCCATCAGTTTCTCTAACTCCTACGAGCAGTACTTC.

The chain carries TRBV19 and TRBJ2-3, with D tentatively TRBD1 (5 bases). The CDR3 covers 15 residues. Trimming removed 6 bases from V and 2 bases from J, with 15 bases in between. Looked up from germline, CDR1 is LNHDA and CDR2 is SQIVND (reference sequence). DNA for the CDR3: TGTGCCAGTAGAACGCTAGGGGATAACACAGATACGCAGTATTTT. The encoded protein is CASRTLGDNTDTQYF.

CDR3 sequence (DNA): TGTGCCAGCAGCTTAGTGCAAGTCACTGAAGCTTTCTTT. It yields the protein CASSLVQVTEAFF. This chain joins TRBV7-2 and TRBJ1-1; no clear D. The V gene's germline CDR1 is SGHTA and CDR2 FQGNSA. The germline V and J ends were trimmed by 1 base and 4 bases, with 7 bases remaining between them. This CDR3 region has 13 residues.

The CDR3 DNA follows: TGTGCCAGCAGAGATAGAGGGAACGAGGCAGAGACCCAGTACTTC. Its translation is CASRDRGNEAETQYF. The chain uses TRBV2 and TRBJ2-5; the D gene is possibly TRBD2 (5 bases). Germline V CDR1 and CDR2: SNHLY, FYNNEI. Trimming removed 6 bases from V and 4 bases from J, with 18 bases in between. This CDR3 is 15 amino acids long.

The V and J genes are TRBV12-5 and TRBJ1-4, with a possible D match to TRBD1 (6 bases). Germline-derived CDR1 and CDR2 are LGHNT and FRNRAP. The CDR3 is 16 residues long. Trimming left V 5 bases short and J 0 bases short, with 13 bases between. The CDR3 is CASGRSAGATNEKLFF. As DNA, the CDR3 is TGTGCTAGTGGTCGGTCAGCAGGGGCAACTAATGAAAAACTGTTTTTT.

The CDR3 sequence is CASSLGSSGGNTGELFF. The CDR3 DNA sequence: TGTGCCAGCAGCTTAGGGTCGTCGGGTGGGAACACCGGGGAGCTGTTTTTT. The chain couples TRBV7-8 to TRBJ2-2; no clear D. Trimming cost V 1 base and J 1 base, with 13 bases left between them. The germline V gene encodes CDR1 SGHVS and CDR2 FQNEAQ. The CDR3 loop spans 17 amino acids.

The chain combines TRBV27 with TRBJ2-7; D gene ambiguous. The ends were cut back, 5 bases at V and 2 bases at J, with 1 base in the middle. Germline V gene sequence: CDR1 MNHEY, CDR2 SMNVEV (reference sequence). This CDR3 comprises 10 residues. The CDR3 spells CASSPYEQYF. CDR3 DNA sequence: TGTGCCAGCAGTCCCTACGAGCAGTACTTC.

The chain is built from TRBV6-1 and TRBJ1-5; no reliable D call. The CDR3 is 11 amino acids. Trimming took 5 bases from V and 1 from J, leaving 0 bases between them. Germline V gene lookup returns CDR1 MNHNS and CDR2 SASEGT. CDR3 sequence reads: CASSSNQPQHF. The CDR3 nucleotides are TGTGCCAGCAGTAGCAATCAGCCCCAGCATTTT.

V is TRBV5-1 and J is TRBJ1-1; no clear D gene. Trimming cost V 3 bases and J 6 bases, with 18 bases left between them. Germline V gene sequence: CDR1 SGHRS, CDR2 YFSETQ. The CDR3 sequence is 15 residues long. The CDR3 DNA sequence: TGCGCCAGCAGCTGGGGATGGGCAGGTGGGTCTGAAGCTTTCTTT. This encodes CASSWGWAGGSEAFF.

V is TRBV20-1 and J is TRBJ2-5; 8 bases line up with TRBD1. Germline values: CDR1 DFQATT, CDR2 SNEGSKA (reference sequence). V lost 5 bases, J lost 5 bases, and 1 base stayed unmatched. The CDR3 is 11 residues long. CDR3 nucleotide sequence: TGCAGTGCTCAGGGGGCTGAGACCCAGTACTTC. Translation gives CSAQGAETQYF.

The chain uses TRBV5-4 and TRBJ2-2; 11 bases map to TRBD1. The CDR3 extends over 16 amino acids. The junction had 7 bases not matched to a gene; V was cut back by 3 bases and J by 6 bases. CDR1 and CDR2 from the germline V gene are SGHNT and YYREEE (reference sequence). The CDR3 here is CASSYDPGQGAGELFF. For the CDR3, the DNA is TGTGCCAGCAGCTACGATCCGGGACAGGGGGCCGGGGAGCTGTTTTTT.

Here the CDR3 reads CASSQGTVSGNTIYF. The CDR3 DNA reads TGCGCCAGCAGCCAAGGCACGGTTTCTGGAAACACCATATATTTT. J is TRBJ1-3 and V is TRBV4-1, with unresolved D. The germline V gene encodes CDR1 MGHRA and CDR2 YSYEKL. V lost 1 base, J lost 1 base, and 8 bases lay in between. The CDR3 has 15 residues.

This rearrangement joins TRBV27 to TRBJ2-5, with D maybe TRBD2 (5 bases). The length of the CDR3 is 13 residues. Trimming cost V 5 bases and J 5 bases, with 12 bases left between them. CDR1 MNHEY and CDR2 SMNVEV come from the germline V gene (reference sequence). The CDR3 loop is CASSLGRRETQYF. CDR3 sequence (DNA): TGTGCCAGCAGTCTAGGACGGAGGGAGACCCAGTACTTC.

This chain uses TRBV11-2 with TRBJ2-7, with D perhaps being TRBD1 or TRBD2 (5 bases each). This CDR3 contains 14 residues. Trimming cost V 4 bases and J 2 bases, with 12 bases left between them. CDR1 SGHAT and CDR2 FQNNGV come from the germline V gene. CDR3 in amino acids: CASSWGRGPYEQYF. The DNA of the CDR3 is TGTGCCAGCAGCTGGGGTAGGGGACCCTACGAGCAGTACTTC.

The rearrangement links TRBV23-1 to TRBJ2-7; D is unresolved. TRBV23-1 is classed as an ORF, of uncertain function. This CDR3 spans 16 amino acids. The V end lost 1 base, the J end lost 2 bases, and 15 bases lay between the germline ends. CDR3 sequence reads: CASSQLPQVFTYEQYF. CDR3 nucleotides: TGCGCCAGCAGTCAATTACCGCAGGTTTTCACCTACGAGCAGTACTTC.

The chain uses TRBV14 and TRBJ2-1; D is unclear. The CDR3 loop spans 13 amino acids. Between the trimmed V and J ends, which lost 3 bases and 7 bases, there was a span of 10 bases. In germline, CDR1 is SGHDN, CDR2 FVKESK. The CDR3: CASSHHLGNEQFF. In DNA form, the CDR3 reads TGTGCCAGCAGCCACCATCTCGGAAATGAGCAGTTCTTC. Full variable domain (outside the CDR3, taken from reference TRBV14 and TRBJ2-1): EAGVTQFPSHSVIEKGQTVTLRCDPISGHDNLYWYRRVMGKEIKFLLHFVKESKQDESGMPNNRFLAERTGGTYSTLKVQPAELEDSGVYFCASSHHLGNEQFFGPGTRLTVL.

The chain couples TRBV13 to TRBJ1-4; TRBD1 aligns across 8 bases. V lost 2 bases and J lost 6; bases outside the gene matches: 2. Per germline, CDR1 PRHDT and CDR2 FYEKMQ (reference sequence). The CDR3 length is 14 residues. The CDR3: CASSLQGAYEKLFF. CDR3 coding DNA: TGTGCCAGCAGCTTACAGGGGGCTTATGAAAAACTGTTTTTT.

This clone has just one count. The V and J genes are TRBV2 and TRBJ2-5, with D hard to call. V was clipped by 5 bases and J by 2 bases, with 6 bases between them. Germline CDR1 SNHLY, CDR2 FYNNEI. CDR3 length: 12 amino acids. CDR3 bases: TGTGCCAGCAGTTCACAGCAAGAGACCCAGTACTTC. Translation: CASSSQQETQYF.

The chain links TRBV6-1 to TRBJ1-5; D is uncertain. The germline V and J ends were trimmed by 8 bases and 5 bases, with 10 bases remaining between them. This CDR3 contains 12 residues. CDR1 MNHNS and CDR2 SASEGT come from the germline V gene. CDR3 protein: CASSPVDQPQHF. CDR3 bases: TGTGCCAGCTCCCCCGTGGATCAGCCCCAGCATTTT.

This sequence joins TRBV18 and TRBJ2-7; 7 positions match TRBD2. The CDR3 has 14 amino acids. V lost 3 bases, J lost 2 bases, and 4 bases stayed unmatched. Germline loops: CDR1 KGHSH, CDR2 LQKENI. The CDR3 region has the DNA TGTGCCAGCTCACCGGGGGAGGGGCCCTACGAGCAGTACTTC. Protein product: CASSPGEGPYEQYF. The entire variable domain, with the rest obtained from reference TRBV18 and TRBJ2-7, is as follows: NAGVMQNPRHLVRRRGQEARLRCSPMKGHSHVYWYRQLPEEGLKFMVYLQKENIIDESGMPKERFSAEFPKEGPSILRIQQVVRGDSAAYFCASSPGEGPYEQYFGPGTRLTVT.

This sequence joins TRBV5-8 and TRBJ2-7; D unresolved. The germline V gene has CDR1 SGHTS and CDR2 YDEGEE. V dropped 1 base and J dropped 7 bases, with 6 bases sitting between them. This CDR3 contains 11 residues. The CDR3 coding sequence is TGTGCCAGCAGCTTGCTTGGGGAGCAGTACTTC. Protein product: CASSLLGEQYF.

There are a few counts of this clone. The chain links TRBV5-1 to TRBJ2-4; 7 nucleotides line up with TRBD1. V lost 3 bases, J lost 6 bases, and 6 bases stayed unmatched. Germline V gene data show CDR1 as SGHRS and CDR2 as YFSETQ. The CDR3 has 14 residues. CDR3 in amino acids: CASSSGQGVNIQYF. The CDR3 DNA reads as TGCGCCAGCAGCTCGGGCCAGGGGGTAAACATTCAGTACTTC. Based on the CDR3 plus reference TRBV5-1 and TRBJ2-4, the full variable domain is KAGVTQTPRYLIKTRGQQVTLSCSPISGHRSVSWYQQTPGQGLQFLFEYFSETQRNKGNFPGRFSGRQFSNSRSEMNVSTLELGDSALYLCASSSGQGVNIQYFGAGTRLSVL.

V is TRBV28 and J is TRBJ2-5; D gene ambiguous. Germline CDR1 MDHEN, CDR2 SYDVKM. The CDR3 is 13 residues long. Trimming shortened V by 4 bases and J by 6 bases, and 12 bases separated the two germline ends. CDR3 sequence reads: CASSSAMEKTQYF. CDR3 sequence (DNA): TGTGCCAGCAGTTCCGCCATGGAAAAGACCCAGTACTTC. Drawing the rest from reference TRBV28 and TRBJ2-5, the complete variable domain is DVKVTQSSRYLVKRTGEKVFLECVQDMDHENMFWYRQDPGLGLRLIYFSYDVKMKEKGDIPEGYSVSREKKERFSLILESASTNQTSMYLCASSSAMEKTQYFGPGTRLLVL.

The CDR3 loop is CASSLHSSYEQYF. The CDR3 region has the DNA TGTGCCAGCAGCTTACACAGCTCCTACGAGCAGTACTTC. The rearrangement links TRBV7-2 to TRBJ2-7, with D unresolved. V was trimmed by 2 bases and J by 0 bases, leaving 5 bases between them. The germline V gene encodes CDR1 SGHTA and CDR2 FQGNSA. The CDR3 totals 13 residues.

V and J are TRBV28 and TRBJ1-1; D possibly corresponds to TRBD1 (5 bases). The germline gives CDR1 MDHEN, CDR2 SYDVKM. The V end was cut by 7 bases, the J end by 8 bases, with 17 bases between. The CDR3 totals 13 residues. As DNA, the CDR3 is TGTGCCAGCACCTCCGGCGACAGCGGCGAAGCTTTCTTT. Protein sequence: CASTSGDSGEAFF. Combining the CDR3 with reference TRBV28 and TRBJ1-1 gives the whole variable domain DVKVTQSSRYLVKRTGEKVFLECVQDMDHENMFWYRQDPGLGLRLIYFSYDVKMKEKGDIPEGYSVSREKKERFSLILESASTNQTSMYLCASTSGDSGEAFFGQGTRLTVV.